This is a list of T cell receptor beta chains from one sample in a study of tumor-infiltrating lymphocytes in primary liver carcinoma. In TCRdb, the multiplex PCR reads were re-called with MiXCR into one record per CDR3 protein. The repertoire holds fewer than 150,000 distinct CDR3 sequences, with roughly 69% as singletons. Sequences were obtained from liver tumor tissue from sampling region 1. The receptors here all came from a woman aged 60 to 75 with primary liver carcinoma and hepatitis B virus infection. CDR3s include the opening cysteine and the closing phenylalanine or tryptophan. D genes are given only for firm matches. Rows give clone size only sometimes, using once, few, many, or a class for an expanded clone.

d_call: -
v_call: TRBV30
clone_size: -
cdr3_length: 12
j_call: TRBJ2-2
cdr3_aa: CAWRRGTGELFF
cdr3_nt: TGTGCCTGGAGAAGGGGCACCGGGGAGCTGTTTTTT

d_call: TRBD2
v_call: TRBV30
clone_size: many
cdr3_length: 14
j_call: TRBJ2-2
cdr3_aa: CAWKSSGGTGELFF
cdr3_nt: TGTGCCTGGAAGTCTAGCGGGGGAACCGGGGAGCTGTTTTTT

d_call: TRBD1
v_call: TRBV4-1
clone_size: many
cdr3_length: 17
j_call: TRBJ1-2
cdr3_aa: CASSQRQGATLNYGYTF
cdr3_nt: TGCGCCAGCAGCCAACGACAGGGGGCGACTCTTAACTATGGCTACACCTTC

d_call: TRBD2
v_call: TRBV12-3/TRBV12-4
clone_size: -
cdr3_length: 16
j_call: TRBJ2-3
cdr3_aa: CASSYRLAGAADTHYF
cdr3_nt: TGTGCCAGCAGTTATAGACTAGCGGGAGCGGCAGATACGCACTATTTT

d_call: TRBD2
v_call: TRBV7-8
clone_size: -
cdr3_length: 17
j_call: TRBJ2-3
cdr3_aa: CANSLIPRTSGRYTQYF
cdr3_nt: TGTGCCAACAGCTTAATCCCCCGGACTAGCGGGAGATATACGCAATATTTT

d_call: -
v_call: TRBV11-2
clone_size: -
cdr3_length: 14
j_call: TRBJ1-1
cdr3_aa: CASGLDSSNTEAFF
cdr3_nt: TGTGCCAGCGGCTTAGACAGTTCGAACACTGAAGCTTTCTTT

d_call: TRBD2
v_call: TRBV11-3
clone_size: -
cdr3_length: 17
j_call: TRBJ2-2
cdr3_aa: CASSLGRLAVNTREQFF
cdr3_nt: TGTGCCAGCAGCTTAGGCAGGCTAGCGGTAAACACCAGGGAGCAGTTTTTT

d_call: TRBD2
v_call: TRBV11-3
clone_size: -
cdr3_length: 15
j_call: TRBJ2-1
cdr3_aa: CASSLGTSGEIEQFF
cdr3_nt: TGTGCCAGCAGCTTAGGAACCAGCGGGGAGATTGAGCAGTTCTTC

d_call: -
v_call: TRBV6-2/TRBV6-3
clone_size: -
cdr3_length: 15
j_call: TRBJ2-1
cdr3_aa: CTSSYGGGRSNEQFF
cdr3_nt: TGTACCAGCAGTTACGGTGGTGGGAGATCGAATGAGCAGTTCTTC

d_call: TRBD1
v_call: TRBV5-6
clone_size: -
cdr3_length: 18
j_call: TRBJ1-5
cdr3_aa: CGSSLFLTQDRSNQPQHF
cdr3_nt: TGTGGCAGCAGCTTGTTCTTGACCCAGGACAGGAGCAATCAGCCCCAGCATTTT

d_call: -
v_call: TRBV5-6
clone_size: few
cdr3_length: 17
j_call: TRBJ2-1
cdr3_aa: CASSPQGGGGNYNEQFF
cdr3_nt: TGTGCCAGCAGCCCCCAGGGGGGAGGGGGAAACTACAATGAGCAGTTCTTC

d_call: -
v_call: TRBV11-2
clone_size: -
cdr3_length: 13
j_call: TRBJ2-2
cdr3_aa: CVSSLGLTGELFF
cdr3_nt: TGTGTCAGCAGCTTAGGTCTGACCGGGGAGCTGTTTTTT

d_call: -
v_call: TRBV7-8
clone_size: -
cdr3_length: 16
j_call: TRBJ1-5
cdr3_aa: CASSLAYSGGNQPQHF
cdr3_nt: TGTGCCAGCAGCTTAGCGTACAGTGGAGGCAATCAGCCCCAGCATTTT

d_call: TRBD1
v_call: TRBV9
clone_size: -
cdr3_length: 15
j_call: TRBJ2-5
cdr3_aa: CASSVAGQSTETQYF
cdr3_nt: TGTGCCAGCAGCGTAGCGGGACAGTCGACCGAGACCCAGTACTTC

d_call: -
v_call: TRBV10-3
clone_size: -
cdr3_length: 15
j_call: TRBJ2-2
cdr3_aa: CAISENSAYTRELFF
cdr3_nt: TGTGCCATTAGTGAGAATTCGGCGTACACCAGGGAGCTGTTTTTT

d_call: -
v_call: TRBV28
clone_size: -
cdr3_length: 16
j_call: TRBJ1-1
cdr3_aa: CASNPSDGALGTEAFF
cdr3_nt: TGTGCCAGCAACCCAAGTGATGGGGCCCTGGGGACTGAAGCTTTCTTT

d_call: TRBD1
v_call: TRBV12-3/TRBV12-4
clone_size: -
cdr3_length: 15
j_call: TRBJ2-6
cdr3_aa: CASSKTGAGAKVLTF
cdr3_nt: TGTGCCAGTAGCAAGACAGGGGCCGGGGCTAAGGTCCTGACTTTC

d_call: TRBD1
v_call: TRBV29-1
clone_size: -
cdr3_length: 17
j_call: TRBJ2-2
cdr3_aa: CSVSGTGGSLDTRELFF
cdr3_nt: TGCAGCGTCTCCGGGACAGGGGGCTCCCTGGACACTCGGGAGCTGTTTTTT

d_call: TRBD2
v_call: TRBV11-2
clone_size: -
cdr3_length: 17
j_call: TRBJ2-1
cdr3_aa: CASSFLLASGSDNEQFF
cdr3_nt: TGTGCCAGCAGCTTCCTCCTAGCTAGCGGGAGCGACAATGAGCAGTTCTTT

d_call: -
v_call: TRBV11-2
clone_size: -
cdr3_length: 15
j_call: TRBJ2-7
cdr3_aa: CASSLGGNGAYEQYF
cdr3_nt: TGTGCCAGCAGCTTAGGTGGGAACGGGGCCTACGAACAGTACTTC

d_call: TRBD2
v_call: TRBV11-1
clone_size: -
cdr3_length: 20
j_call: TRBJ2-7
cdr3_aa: CTSGLEGQAGLAGVDYEQYF
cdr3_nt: TGTACCAGCGGCTTAGAGGGCCAGGCGGGACTAGCGGGAGTTGACTACGAGCAGTACTTT

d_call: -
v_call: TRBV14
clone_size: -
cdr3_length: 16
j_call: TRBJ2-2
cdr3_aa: CASNQKLTANTGELFF
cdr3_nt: TGTGCCAGCAATCAAAAACTCACAGCGAACACCGGGGAGCTGTTTTTT

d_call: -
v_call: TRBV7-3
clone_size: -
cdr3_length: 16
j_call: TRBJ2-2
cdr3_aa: CASSLLNREVPGELFF
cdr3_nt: TGTGCCAGCAGCTTATTGAATAGAGAGGTGCCAGGGGAGCTGTTTTTT

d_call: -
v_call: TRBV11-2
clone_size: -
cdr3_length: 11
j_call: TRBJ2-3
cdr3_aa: CANSPTDTQYF
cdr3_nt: TGTGCCAACAGCCCGACAGATACGCAGTATTTT

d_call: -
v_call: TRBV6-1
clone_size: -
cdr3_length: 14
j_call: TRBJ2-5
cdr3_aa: CASSLRTGPETQYF
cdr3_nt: TGTGCCAGCAGTTTGAGAACAGGGCCAGAGACCCAGTACTTC

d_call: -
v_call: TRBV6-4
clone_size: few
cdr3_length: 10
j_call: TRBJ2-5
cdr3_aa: CAKRHRTQYF
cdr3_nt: TGTGCCAAACGCCACCGGACCCAGTACTTC

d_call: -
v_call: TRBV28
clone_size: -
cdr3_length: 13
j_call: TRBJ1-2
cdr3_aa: CANSLIGIYGYTF
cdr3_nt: TGTGCCAACAGTTTAATCGGGATCTATGGCTACACCTTC

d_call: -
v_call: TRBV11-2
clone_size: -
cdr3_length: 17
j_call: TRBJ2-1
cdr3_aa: CASSLVWGGNSYNGQFF
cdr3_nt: TGTGCCAGCAGCTTAGTATGGGGCGGGAACTCCTACAATGGGCAGTTCTTC

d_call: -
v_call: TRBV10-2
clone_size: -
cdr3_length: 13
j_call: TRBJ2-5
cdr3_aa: CASRLCGQETQYF
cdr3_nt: TGCGCCAGCAGGCTCTGTGGGCAAGAGACCCAGTACTTC

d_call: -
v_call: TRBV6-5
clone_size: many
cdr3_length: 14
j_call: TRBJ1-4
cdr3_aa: CASSWGANTEKLFF
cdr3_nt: TGTGCCAGCAGCTGGGGGGCTAATACGGAAAAACTGTTTTTT

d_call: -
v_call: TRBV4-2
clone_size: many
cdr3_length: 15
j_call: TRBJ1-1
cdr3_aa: CASSQAGSLGTEAFF
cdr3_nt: TGTGCCAGCAGCCAAGCCGGGTCACTTGGGACTGAAGCTTTCTTT

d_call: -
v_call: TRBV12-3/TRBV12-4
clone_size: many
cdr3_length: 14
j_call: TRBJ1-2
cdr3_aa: CASSLREGSYGYTF
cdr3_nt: TGTGCCAGCAGTTTACGGGAGGGGTCCTATGGCTACACCTTC

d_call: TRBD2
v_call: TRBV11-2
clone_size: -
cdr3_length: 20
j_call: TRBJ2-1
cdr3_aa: CASSLDGTSERGIGVNEHFF
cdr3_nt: TGTGCCAGCAGCTTAGACGGGACTAGCGAGAGGGGAATCGGGGTCAATGAGCATTTCTTC

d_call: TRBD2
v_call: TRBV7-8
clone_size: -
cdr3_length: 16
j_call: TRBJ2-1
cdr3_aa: CASSLMGLAGGNEQFF
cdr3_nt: TGTGCCAGCAGCTTAATGGGACTAGCGGGAGGCAATGAGCAGTTCTTC

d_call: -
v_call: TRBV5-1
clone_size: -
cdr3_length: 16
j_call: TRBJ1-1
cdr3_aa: CASSPGGSVVSTEAFF
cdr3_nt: TGCGCCAGCAGCCCCGGGGGGAGCGTTGTTAGCACTGAAGCTTTCTTT

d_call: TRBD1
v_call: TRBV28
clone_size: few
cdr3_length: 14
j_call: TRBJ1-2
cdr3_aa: CASSLFRTGRPYTF
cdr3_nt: TGTGCCAGCAGTTTATTCCGGACAGGCCGTCCCTACACCTTC

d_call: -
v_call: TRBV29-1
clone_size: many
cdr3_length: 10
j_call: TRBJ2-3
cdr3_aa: CSSDSDTQYF
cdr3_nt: TGCAGCTCTGATTCCGATACGCAGTATTTT

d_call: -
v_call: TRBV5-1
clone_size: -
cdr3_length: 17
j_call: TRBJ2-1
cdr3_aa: CASSPTQGGGHINEQFF
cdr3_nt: TGCGCCAGCAGCCCGACCCAAGGGGGGGGACACATCAATGAGCAGTTCTTC

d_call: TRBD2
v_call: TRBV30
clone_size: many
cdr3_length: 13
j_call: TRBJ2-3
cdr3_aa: CAWSVGRGDTQYF
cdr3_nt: TGTGCCTGGAGTGTCGGGAGGGGAGATACGCAGTATTTT

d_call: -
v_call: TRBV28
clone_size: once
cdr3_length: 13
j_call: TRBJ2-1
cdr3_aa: CASSAGWCNEQFF
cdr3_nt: TGTGCCAGCAGCGCGGGCTGGTGCAATGAGCAGTTCTTC

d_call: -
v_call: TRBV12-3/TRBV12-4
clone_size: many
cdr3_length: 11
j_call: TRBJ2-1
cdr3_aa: CASSMVREQFF
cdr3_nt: TGTGCCAGCAGTATGGTGCGAGAGCAGTTCTTC

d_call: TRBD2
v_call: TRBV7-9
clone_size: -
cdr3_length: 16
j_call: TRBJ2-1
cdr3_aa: CASSSPASGSIDEQFF
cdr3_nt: TGTGCCAGCAGCTCTCCCGCTAGCGGGAGTATAGATGAGCAGTTCTTC

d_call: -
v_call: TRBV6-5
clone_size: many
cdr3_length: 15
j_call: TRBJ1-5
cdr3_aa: CASSYRMGVNQPQHF
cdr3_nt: TGTGCCAGCAGTTACAGGATGGGGGTAAATCAGCCCCAGCATTTT

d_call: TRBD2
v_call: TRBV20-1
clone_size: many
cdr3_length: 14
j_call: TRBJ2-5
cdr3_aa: CSARPSGYQETQYF
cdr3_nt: TGCAGTGCTAGGCCTAGCGGCTATCAAGAGACCCAGTACTTC

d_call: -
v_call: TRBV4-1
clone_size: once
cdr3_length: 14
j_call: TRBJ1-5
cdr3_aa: CAGSPIETGRPQHF
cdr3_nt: TGCGCCGGCAGCCCAATCGAAACGGGTCGGCCTCAGCATTTT

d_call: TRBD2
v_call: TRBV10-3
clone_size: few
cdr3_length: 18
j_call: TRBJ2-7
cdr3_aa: CAISESTAGSRGAYEQYF
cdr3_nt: TGTGCCATCAGTGAGTCGACGGCCGGGTCCCGGGGGGCCTACGAGCAGTACTTC

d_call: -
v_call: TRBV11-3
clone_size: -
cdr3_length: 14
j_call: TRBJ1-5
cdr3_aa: CASSLRTSTDTQHF
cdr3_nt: TGTGCCAGCAGTCTCAGGACTAGCACAGATACGCAGCATTTT

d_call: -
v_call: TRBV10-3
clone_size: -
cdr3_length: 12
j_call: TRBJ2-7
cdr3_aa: CVINANPYEQYF
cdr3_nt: TGTGTCATCAATGCCAACCCCTACGAGCAGTACTTC

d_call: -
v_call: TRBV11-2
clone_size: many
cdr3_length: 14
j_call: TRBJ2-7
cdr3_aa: CASSFPNSPYEQYF
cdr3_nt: TGTGCCAGCAGCTTTCCTAATTCACCCTACGAGCAGTACTTC

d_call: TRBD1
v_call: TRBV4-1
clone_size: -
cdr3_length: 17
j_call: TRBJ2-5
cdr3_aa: CASSPRDRGLVGETQYF
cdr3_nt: TGCGCCAGCAGCCCTCGGGACAGGGGGCTAGTCGGGGAGACCCAGTACTTC